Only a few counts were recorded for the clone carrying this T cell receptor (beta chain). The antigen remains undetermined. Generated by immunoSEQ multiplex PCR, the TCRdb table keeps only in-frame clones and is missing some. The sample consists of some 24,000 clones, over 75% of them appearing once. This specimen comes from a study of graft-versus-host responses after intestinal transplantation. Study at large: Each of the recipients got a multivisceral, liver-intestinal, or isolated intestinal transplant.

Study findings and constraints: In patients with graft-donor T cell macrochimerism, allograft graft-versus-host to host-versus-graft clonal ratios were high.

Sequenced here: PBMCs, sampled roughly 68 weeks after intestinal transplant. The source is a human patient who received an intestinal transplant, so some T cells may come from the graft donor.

The CDR3 here is CASSPLTGGGSNYGYTF. The CDR3 DNA reads as TGTGCCAGCAGTCCCCTGACAGGGGGAGGGAGTAACTATGGCTACACCTTC. V usage is TRBV27 and J usage is TRBJ1-2; 9 nucleotides align to TRBD1. Germline loops: CDR1 MNHEY, CDR2 SMNVEV (reference sequence). V trimming: 5 bases; J trimming: 1 base; junction bases outside the gene matches: 11. The CDR3 covers 17 residues.